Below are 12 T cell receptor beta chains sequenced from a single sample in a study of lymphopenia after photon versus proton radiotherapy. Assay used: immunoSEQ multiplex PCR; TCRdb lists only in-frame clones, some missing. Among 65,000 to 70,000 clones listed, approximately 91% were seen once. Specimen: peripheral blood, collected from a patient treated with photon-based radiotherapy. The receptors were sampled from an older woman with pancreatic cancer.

CDR3 residues: CASSLVGAGELFF. CDR3 nucleotide sequence: TGTGCCAGCAGCCTGGTGGGGGCCGGGGAGCTGTTTTTT. The genes are TRBV7-3 and TRBJ2-2; the D call may be TRBD1 or TRBD2 (5 bases each). V was clipped by 5 bases and J by 6 bases, with 10 bases between them. From germline, CDR1 is SGHTA and CDR2 FQGTGA. The CDR3 totals 13 residues.

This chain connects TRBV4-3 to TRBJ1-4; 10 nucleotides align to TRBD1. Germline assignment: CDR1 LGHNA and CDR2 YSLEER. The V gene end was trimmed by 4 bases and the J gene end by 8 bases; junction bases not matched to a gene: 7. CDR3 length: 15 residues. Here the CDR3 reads CASSLQWDRGEKLFF. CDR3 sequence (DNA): TGCGCCAGCAGCCTTCAATGGGACAGGGGCGAAAAACTGTTTTTT.

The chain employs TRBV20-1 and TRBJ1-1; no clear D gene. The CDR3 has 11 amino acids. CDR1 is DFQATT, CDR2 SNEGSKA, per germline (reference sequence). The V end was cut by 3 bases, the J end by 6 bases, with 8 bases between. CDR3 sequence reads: CSASRPPEAFF. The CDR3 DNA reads TGCAGTGCTAGCCGTCCCCCTGAAGCTTTCTTT.

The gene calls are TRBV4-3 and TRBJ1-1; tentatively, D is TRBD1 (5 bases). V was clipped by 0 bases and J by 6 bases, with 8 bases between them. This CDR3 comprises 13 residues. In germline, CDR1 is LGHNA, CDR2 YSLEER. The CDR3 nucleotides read TGCGCCAGCAGCCAAGATCGGGGGGCTGAAGCTTTCTTT. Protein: CASSQDRGAEAFF.

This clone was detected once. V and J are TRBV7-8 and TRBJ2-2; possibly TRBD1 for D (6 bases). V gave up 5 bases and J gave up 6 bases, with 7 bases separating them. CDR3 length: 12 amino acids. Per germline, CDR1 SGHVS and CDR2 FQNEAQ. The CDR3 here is CASSPGAGELFF. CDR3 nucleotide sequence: TGTGCCAGCAGCCCAGGGGCCGGGGAGCTGTTTTTT.

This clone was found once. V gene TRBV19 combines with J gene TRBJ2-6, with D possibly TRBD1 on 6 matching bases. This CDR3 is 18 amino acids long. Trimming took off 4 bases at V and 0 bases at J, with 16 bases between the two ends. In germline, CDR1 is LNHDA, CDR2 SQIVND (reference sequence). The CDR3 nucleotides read TGTGCCAGTAGTAGCCTCGGGACACTGAGCTCTGGGGCCAACGTCCTGACTTTC. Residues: CASSSLGTLSSGANVLTF.

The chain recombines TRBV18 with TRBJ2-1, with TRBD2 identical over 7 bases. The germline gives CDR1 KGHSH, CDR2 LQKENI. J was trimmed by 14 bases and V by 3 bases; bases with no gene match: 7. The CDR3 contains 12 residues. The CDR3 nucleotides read TGTGCCAGCTCACCTGAGACTAGCATCAAGTTCTTC. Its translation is CASSPETSIKFF.

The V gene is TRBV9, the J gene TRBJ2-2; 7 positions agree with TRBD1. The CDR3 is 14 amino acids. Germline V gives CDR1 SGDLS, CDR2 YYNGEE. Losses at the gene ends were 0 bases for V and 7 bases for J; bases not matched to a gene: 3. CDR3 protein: CASSVVGGSGELFF. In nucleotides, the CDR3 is TGTGCCAGCAGCGTAGTAGGGGGCAGCGGGGAGCTGTTTTTT.

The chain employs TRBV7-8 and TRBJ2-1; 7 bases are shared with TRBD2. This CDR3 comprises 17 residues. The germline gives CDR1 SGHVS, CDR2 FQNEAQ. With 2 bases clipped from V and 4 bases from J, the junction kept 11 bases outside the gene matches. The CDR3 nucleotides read TGTGCCAGCAGCTTATATAGCGGGCGGGTATTTTACAATGAGCAGTTCTTC. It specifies CASSLYSGRVFYNEQFF.

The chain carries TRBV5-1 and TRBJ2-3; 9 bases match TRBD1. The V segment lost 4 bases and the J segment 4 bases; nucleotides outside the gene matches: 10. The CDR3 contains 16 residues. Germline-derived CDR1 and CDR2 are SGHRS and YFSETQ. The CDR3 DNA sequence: TGCGCCAGCAGCGTTCCGGGACAGGGCCCCCCAGATACGCAGTATTTT. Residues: CASSVPGQGPPDTQYF.

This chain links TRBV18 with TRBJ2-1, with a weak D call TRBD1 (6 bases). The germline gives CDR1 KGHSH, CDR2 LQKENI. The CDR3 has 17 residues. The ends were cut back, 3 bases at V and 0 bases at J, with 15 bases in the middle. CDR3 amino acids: CASSPLQGSSSYNEQFF. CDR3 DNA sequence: TGTGCCAGCTCACCCCTCCAGGGGTCGAGCTCCTACAATGAGCAGTTCTTC.

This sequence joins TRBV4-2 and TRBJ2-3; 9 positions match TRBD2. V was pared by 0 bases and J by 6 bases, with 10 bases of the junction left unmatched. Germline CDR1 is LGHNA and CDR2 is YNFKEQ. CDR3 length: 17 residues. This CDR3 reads CASSQDRGSGSLDTQYF. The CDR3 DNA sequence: TGTGCCAGCAGCCAAGATCGGGGTAGCGGGAGTTTGGATACGCAGTATTTT.